This TCR beta chain was retrieved from a study of blood T cell repertoires in COVID-19. Study-level information: From the United States, Italy and Spain came samples of acute and convalescent COVID-19.

V lost 4 bases, J lost 5 bases, and 12 bases stayed unmatched. Germline V gene lookup returns CDR1 SGHRS and CDR2 YFSETQ. This CDR3 comprises 17 residues. Across about 22 US areas, participants ranged in age from about 18 to 89 years. The repertoire was sequenced with immunoSEQ multiplex PCR; TCRdb's copy has only in-frame clones and lacks some. The data hold some 270,000 clones, with under 90% observed a single time. The sequenced sample consisted of PBMCs or T cells enriched from blood (not recorded which). The TCR comes from a woman in her fifties or sixties who had recovered from COVID-19. The V gene is TRBV5-1, the J gene TRBJ2-1; 10 bases match TRBD1. CDR3 loop: CASSRPRVGQGNNEQFF. The CDR3 bases are TGCGCCAGCAGCCGCCCCCGGGTGGGACAGGGGAACAATGAGCAGTTCTTC.